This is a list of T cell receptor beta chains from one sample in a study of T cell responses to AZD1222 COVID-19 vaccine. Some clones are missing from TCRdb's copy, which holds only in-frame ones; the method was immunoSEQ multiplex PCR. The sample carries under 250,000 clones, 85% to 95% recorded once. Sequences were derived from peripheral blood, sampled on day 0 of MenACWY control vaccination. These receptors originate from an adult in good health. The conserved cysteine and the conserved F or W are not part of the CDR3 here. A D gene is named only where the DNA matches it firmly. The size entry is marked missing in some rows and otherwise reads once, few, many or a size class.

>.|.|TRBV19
ASSALESWPNTEAF
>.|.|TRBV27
ASSTRGYYNEQF
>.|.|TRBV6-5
ASTPTRSRDYT
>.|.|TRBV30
AWSVHSPRNSPLH
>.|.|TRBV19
ASRGLSTDTQY
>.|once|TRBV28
ASSLEGLATNEKLF
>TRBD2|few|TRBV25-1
ASSGTGTKHYEQY
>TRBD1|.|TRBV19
ASQRDRVPNEKLF
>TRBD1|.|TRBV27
ASGDRVVNEKLF
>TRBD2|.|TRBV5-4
ASRHESGGSYNEQF
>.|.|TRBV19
ASNARRDQPQH
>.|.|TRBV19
ASNAAGTSNQPQH
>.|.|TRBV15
ATSREGAGTGNTIY
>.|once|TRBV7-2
ASSLAQRNYGYT
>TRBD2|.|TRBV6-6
ASKKLGGDAGELF
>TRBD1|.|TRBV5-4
ASSSGTAKDTQY
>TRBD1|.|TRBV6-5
ASSYSGTGTGELF
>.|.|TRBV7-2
ASSPGGYSNQPQH
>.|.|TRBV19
ASTPQGLTEAF
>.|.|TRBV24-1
ATSDPDTPFQPQH
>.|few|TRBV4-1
ASSQERGNQPQH
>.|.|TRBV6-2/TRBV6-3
ASSLNFRSTYEQY
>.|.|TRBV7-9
ASSSQGVGYGYT
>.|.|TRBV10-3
AISDIRTETYEQY
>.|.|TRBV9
ASSSGQSNTGELF
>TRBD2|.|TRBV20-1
SASSGAGGSSYEQY
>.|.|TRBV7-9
ASSLQGYGYT
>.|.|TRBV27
ASSLGSNQPQH
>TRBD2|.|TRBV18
ASSPPRLAGKSETQY
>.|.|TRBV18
ASSPTTALGEQY
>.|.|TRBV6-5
ASRVSGGTQY
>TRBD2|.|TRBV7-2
ASSLYSGGADTQY
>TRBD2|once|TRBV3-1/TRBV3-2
ASSLSGLAVPGRETQY
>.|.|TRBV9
ASSVGTRETQY
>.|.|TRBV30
AWSQQGTEAF
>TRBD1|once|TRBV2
ASSDRGQGSNSPLH
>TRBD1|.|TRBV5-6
ASSNRETGATTEAF
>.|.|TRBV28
ASSLRDQPQH
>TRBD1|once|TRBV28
ASTDRGNEKLF
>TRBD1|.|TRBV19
ASSRGQGAITQY
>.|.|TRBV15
ATSRDRGSVNEKLF
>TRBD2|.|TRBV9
ASSLQAGPTDTQY
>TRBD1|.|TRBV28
ASIGGQGGVYNEQF
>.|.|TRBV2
ASSWSRDITEAF
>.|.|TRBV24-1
ATSDSGSGAQPQH
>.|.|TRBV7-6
ASSLAGRYSNQPQH
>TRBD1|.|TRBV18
ASSSQGRAIGNQPQH
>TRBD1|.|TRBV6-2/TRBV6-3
ASSYRTGVRNTEAF
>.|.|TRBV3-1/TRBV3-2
ASSQDPPLRSQY
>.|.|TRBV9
ASSVVPGESGELF
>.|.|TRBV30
AWKRPSRTEAF